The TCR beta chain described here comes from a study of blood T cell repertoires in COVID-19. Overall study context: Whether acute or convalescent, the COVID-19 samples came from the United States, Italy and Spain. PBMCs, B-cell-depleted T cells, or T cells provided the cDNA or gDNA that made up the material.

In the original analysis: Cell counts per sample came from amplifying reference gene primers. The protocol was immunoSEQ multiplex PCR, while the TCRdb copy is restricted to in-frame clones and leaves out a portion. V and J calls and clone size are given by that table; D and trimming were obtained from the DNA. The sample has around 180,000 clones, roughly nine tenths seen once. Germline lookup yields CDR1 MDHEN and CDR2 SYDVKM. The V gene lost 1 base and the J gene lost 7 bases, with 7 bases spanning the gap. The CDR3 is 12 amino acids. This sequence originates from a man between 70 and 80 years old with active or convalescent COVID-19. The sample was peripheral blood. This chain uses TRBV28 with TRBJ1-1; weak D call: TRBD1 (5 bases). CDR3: CASSLLTGEAFF. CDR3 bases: TGTGCCAGCAGTTTATTAACAGGTGAAGCTTTCTTT.